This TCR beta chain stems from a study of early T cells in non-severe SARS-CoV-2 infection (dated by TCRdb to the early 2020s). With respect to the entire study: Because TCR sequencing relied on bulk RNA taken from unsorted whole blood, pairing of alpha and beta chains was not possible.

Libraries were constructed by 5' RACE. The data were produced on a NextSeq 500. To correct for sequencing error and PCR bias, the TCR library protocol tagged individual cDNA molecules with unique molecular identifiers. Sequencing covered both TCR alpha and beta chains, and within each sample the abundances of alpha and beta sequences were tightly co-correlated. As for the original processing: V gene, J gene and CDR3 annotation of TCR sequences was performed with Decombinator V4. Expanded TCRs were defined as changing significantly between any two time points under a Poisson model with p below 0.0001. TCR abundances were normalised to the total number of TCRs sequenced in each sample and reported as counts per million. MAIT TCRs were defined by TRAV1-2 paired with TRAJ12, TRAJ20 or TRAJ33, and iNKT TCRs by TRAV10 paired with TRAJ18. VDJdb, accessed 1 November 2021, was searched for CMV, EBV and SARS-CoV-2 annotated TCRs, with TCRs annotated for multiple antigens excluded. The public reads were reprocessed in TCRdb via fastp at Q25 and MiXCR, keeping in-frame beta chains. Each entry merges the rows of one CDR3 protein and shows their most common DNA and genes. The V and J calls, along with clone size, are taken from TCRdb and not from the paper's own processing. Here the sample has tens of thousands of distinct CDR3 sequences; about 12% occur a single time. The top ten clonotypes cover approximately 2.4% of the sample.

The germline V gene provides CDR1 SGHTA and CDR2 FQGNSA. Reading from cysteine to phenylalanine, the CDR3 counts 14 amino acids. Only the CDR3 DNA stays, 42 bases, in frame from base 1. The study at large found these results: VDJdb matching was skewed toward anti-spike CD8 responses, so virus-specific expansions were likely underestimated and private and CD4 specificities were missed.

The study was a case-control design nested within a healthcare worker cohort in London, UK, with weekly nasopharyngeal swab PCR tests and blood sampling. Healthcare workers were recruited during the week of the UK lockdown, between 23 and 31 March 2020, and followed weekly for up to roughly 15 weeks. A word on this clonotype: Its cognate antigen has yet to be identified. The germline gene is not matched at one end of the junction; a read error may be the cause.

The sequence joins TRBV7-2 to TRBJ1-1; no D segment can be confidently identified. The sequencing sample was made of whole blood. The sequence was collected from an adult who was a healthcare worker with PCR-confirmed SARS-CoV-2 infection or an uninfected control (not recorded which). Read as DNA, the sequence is TGTGCCAGCGGCTTGTGGGTTGGGGACACTGAAGCTTTCTTT. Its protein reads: CASGLWVGDTEAFF.